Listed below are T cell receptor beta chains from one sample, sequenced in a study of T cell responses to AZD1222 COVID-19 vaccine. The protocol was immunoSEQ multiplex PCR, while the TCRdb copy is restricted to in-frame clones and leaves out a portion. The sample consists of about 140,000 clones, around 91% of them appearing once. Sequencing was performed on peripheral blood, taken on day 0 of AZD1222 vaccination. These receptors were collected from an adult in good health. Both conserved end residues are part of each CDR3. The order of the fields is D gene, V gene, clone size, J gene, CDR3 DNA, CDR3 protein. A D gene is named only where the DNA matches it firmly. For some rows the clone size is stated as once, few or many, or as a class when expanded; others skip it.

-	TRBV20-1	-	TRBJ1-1	TGCAGCCTTAATTTAAACACTGAAGCTTTCTTT	CSLNLNTEAFF
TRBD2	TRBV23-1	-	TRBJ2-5	TGCGCCAGCAGTCAGTCTTGTGGGGGGGGCCAAGAGACCCAGTACTTC	CASSQSCGGGQETQYF
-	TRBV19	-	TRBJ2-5	TGTGCCAGTAGTATTGGGTCAGTTCAGTACTTC	CASSIGSVQYF
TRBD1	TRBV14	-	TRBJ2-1	TGTGCCAGCAGCCGACAGGGATACAATGAGCAGTTCTTC	CASSRQGYNEQFF
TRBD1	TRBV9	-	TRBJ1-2	TGTGCCAGCAGCGCAGGGACAGGCTATGGCTACACCTTC	CASSAGTGYGYTF
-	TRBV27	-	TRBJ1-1	TGTGCCAGCAGTTTATCCTCCAGAGGGACTGAAGCTTTCTTT	CASSLSSRGTEAFF
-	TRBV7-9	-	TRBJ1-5	TGTGCCAGCAGCTCCACGACTGATAGCAATCAGCCCCAGCATTTT	CASSSTTDSNQPQHF
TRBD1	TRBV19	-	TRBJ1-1	TGTGCCAGTAGTCCCCAGGGACAGAGAAACACTGAAGCTTTCTTT	CASSPQGQRNTEAFF
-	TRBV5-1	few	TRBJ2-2	TGCGCCAGCAGTTTCGACAGTAACACCGGGGAGCTGTTTTTT	CASSFDSNTGELFF
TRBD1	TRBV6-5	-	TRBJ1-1	TGTGCCAGCGGGGGAGGACAGGGTGAGAACACTGAAGCTTTCTTT	CASGGGQGENTEAFF
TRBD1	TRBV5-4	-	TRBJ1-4	TGTGCCAGCAGCAACCCCGAGATACCAGGGGGGGATGAAAAACTGTTTTTT	CASSNPEIPGGDEKLFF
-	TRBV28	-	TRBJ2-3	TGTGCCAGCAGTTTATTGGGCCGGGCAGATACGCAGTATTTT	CASSLLGRADTQYF
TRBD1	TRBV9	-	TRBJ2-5	TGTGCCAGCAGCGTAGGCCAGGGGGTCGGGGAGACCCAGTACTTC	CASSVGQGVGETQYF
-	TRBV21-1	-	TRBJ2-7	TGTGCCAGCAGTCCGGGGGCGTTCGAGCAGTACTTC	CASSPGAFEQYF
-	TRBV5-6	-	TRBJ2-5	TGTGCCAGCAGCTCTTTCCGGGTAGGGAGGACCCAGTACTTC	CASSSFRVGRTQYF
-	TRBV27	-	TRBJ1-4	TGTGCCAGCAGCAGGGAGGGGGTTGAAAAACTGTTTTTT	CASSREGVEKLFF
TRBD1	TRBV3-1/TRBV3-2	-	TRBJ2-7	TGTGCCAGCAGCCACCTCGGGACAGGCGATTACGAGCAGTACTTC	CASSHLGTGDYEQYF
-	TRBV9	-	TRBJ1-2	TGTGCCAGCAGCGGTTCAAGGACGGGCCCCAATGGCTACACCTTC	CASSGSRTGPNGYTF
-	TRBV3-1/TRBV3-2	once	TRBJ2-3	TGTGCCAGCAGCCAAGGACAGCGATACACAGATACGCAGTATTTT	CASSQGQRYTDTQYF
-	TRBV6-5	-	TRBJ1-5	TGTGCCAGCAGAGCAACAAGGGGTGGGGGGCAGCCCCAGCATTTT	CASRATRGGGQPQHF
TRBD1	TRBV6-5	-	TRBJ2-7	TGTGCCAGCAGTTACTCGAGGACAGGAAGGTCCTACGAGCAGTACTTC	CASSYSRTGRSYEQYF
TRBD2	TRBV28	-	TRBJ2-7	TGTGCCAGCAGTTCGCGGGAGAGCTCCTACGAGCAGTACTTC	CASSSRESSYEQYF
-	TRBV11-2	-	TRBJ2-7	TGTGCCAGCAGCTTAGCACAGATCTCCTACGAGCAGTACTTC	CASSLAQISYEQYF
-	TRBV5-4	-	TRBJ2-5	TGTGCCAGCAGCTACCCCGGGGGGCGAGGGGAGACCCAGTACTTC	CASSYPGGRGETQYF
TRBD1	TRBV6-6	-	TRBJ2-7	TGTGCCAGCAGCAGCGGGACAGGGGGGGCCTACGAGCAGTACTTC	CASSSGTGGAYEQYF
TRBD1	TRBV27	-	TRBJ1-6	TGTGCCAGCAGTTTAGGTCCGGGACAGGGAAATCCACCCCTCCACTTT	CASSLGPGQGNPPLHF
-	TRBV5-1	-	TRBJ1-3	TGCGCCAGCAGCTGGACAATTAGGACAAGCTATCTAGTTTCCCCTGGAAACACCATATATTTT	CASSWTIRTSYLVSPGNTIYF
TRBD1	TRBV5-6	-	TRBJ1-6	TGTGCCAGCAGCTTGAAGACAGGGTTTAATTCACCCCTCCACTTT	CASSLKTGFNSPLHF
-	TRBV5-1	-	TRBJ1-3	TGCGCCAGCAGCTTGGACACAGGCGGAAACACCATATATTTT	CASSLDTGGNTIYF
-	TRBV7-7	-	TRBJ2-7	TGTGCTAGCAGCTCCGGACCAACCTACGAGCAGTACTTC	CASSSGPTYEQYF
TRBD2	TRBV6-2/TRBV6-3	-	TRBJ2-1	TGTGCCAGCAGTTATCACGGGACTAGCGGGGGCAATGAGCAGTTCTTC	CASSYHGTSGGNEQFF
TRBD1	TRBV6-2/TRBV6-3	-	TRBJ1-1	TGTGCCAGCAGTTACTCACCCGGGACAGCGAACACTGAAGCTTTCTTT	CASSYSPGTANTEAFF
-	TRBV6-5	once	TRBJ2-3	TGTGCCAGCAGTTACGGTACGTCGGATACGCAGTATTTT	CASSYGTSDTQYF
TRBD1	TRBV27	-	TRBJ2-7	TGTGCCAGCAGACAGTTTCACAAAGACAGGGCCGAGCAGTACTTC	CASRQFHKDRAEQYF
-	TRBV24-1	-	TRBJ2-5	TGTGCCACCAGTGATGGGACTTTACAAGAGACCCAGTACTTC	CATSDGTLQETQYF
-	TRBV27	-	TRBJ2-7	TGTGCCAGCAGTCGCAGGGGCGGCGAGCAGTACTTC	CASSRRGGEQYF
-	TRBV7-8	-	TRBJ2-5	TGTGCCAGCAGCTTAGGGGTCACGAGAAAGACCCAGTACTTC	CASSLGVTRKTQYF
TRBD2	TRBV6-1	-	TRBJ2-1	TGTGCCAGCAGTGGCAAGCGGGGGGGGTCCTACAATGAGCAGTTCTTC	CASSGKRGGSYNEQFF
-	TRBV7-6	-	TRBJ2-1	TGTGCCAGCAGCTTAGCCGGAGGAGAGATCGCCTACAATGAGCAGTTCTTC	CASSLAGGEIAYNEQFF
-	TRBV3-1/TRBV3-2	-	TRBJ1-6	TGTGCCAGCAGCCGGCAGGGGAGACGGTCCCTCCACTTT	CASSRQGRRSLHF
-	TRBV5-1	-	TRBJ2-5	TGCGCCAGCAGCTTGTCGGCCTCCGAAGAGACCCAGTACTTC	CASSLSASEETQYF
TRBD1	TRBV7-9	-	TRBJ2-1	TGTGCCAGCAGCGCCGGGACAGGGGTCTCCTACAATGAGCAGTTCTTC	CASSAGTGVSYNEQFF
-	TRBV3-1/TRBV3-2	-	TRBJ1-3	TGTGCCAGCAGCCAAGAAGAAGCGATCTCTGGAAACACCATATATTTT	CASSQEEAISGNTIYF
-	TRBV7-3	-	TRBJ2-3	TGTGCCAGCAGCTTAAAGGTGTGGGGAGAGACAGATACGCAGTATTTT	CASSLKVWGETDTQYF
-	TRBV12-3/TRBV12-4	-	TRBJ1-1	TGTGCCAGCAGTTTTATGTCCACTGAAGCTTTCTTT	CASSFMSTEAFF
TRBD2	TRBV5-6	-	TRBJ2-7	TGTGCCAGCAGCCTGGGACTAGCGGGAGCTTACGAGCAGTACTTC	CASSLGLAGAYEQYF
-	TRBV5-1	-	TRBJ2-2	TGCGCCAGCAGCTTGAACACCGGGGAGCTGTTTTTT	CASSLNTGELFF
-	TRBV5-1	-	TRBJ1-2	TGCGCCAGCAGCTGGTACCGGGACAACCCTTTCTCCTATGGCTACACCTTC	CASSWYRDNPFSYGYTF
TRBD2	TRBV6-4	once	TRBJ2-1	TGTGCCAGCAGTGAGGCTAGCGGGATTAATGAGCAGTTCTTC	CASSEASGINEQFF
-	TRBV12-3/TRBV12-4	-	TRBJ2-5	TGTGCCAGCAGTCCCTACTCTGGGACCCAGTACTTC	CASSPYSGTQYF
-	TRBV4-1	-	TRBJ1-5	TGCGCCAGCAGCCAGGGCAGGGGCAATCAGCCCCAGCATTTT	CASSQGRGNQPQHF
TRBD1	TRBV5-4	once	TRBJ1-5	TGTGCCAGCAGCTTGGCCTTGGGACAGCCGCCTCCGCCCCAGCATTTT	CASSLALGQPPPPQHF